The source of this T cell receptor (beta chain) is a study of control samples from healthy donors and cancer patients. Repertoires were generated with immunoSEQ multiplex PCR, while TCRdb's copy carries only in-frame clones and drops some. The sample yields roughly 120,000 clones, approximately 90% seen once. The CDR3 has 12 residues. Trimming pared 5 bases from V and 6 bases from J, leaving 10 bases between. Germline V CDR1 and CDR2: SGHDN, FVKESK. This clone was seen a few times. V usage is TRBV14 and J usage is TRBJ1-1; D is undetermined. The sequence derives from a woman in her forties or fifties with colorectal cancer. Sample: PBMCs. This CDR3 reads CASSLRFAEAFF. The CDR3 coding sequence is TGTGCCAGCAGCTTACGGTTCGCTGAAGCTTTCTTT.